What follows are 6 T cell receptor beta chains derived from one specimen sequenced in a study of cytotoxic CD8 clonotypes in ibrutinib-treated CLL. Data came from immunoSEQ multiplex PCR; TCRdb stores just in-frame clones and leaves some out. Found here are about 140,000 clones, approximately 80% of them singletons; the top ten hold 4.5% to 6.5%. The sample here was PBMCs, taken after 24 months of ibrutinib treatment. Receptors were obtained from a human donor with chronic lymphocytic leukemia.

The chain recombines TRBV7-3 with TRBJ1-3; TRBD1 might be the D (5 bases). This CDR3 comprises 16 residues. Between the trimmed V and J ends, which lost 5 bases and 0 bases, there was a span of 14 bases. In germline, CDR1 is SGHTA, CDR2 FQGTGA. CDR3 protein: CASSPPDTHSGNTIYF. DNA for the CDR3: TGTGCCAGCAGCCCCCCGGACACCCACTCTGGAAACACCATATATTTT.

V gene TRBV9 combines with J gene TRBJ1-5; D remains unclear. Germline CDR1 SGDLS, CDR2 YYNGEE. Trimming took 2 bases from V and 3 from J, leaving 12 bases between them. CDR3 length: 15 amino acids. This chain's CDR3 is CASSVNGEYNQPQHF. In nucleotides, the CDR3 is TGTGCCAGCAGCGTCAATGGGGAGTACAATCAGCCCCAGCATTTT.

The gene calls are TRBV2 and TRBJ2-7, with D possibly being TRBD2 (6 bases). The CDR3 is 12 amino acids. Germline CDR1 is SNHLY and CDR2 is FYNNEI. V lost 5 bases and J 6 bases, leaving 11 bases between the germline ends. The CDR3 nucleotides read TGTGCCAGCAGTCTGCAGGGAGGCGAGCAGTACTTC. Its translation: CASSLQGGEQYF.

This chain joins TRBV19 and TRBJ2-4, with a tentative D call TRBD1 (6 bases). The CDR3 is 20 residues long. Germline values: CDR1 LNHDA, CDR2 SQIVND (reference sequence). V gave up 6 bases and J gave up 0 bases, with 27 bases separating them. The CDR3 sequence is CASSQMGTGTTLLAKNIQYF. DNA of the CDR3: TGTGCCAGTAGCCAAATGGGAACCGGGACAACCCTTCTAGCCAAAAACATTCAGTACTTC.

The rearrangement joins TRBV18 to TRBJ2-4; D perhaps matches TRBD2 (5 bases). The CDR3 length is 16 residues. The V and J ends lost 6 bases and 0 bases respectively, with 15 bases between them. CDR1 and CDR2 from the germline V gene are KGHSH and LQKENI. DNA for the CDR3: TGTGCCAGCTCGCGGGTCAGGTACCTAGCCAAAAACATTCAGTACTTC. Protein: CASSRVRYLAKNIQYF.

This sequence joins TRBV7-2 and TRBJ2-1; D ambiguous. The CDR3 runs 12 residues. V shed 5 bases and J shed 10 bases, with 12 bases lying between them. Looked up from germline, CDR1 is SGHTA and CDR2 is FQGNSA. CDR3 DNA: TGTGCCAGCAGCCGCTGGCTCGACGAGCAGTTCTTC. Translated: CASSRWLDEQFF.